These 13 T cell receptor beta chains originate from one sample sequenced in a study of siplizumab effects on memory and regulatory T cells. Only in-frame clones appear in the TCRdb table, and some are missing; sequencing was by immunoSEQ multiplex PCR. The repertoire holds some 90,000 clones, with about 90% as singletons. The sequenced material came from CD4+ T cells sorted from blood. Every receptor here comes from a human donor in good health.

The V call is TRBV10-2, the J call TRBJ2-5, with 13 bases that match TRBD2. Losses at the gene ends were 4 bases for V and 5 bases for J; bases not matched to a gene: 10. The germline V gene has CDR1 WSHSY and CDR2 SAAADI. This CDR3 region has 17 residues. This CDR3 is CASSAGLAGALQETQYF. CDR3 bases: TGCGCCAGCAGTGCCGGACTAGCGGGAGCCCTCCAGGAGACCCAGTACTTC.

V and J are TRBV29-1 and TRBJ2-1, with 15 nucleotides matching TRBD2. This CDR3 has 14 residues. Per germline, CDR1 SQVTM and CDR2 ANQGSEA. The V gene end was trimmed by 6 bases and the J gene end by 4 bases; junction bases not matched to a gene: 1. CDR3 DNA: TGCAGCGTCGGGACTAGCGGGAGGTACAATGAGCAGTTCTTC. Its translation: CSVGTSGRYNEQFF.

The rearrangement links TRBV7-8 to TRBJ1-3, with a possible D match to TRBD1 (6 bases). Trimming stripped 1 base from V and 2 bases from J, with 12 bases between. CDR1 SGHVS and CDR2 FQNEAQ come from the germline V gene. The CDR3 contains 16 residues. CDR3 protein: CASSLGIGGAGNTIYF. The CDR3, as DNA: TGTGCCAGCAGCTTAGGAATAGGGGGGGCTGGAAACACCATATATTTT.

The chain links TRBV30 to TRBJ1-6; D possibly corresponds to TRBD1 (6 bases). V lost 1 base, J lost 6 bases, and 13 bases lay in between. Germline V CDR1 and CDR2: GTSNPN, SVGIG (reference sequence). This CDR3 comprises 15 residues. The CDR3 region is CAWSAREGVNSPLHF. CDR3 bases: TGTGCCTGGAGTGCCCGGGAGGGGGTTAATTCACCCCTCCACTTT.

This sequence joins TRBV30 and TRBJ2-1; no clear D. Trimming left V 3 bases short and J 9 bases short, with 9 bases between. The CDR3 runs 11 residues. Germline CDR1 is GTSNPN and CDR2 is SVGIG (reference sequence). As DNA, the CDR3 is TGTGCCTGGAGCGGTAGTGGTGAGCAGTTCTTC. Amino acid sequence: CAWSGSGEQFF.

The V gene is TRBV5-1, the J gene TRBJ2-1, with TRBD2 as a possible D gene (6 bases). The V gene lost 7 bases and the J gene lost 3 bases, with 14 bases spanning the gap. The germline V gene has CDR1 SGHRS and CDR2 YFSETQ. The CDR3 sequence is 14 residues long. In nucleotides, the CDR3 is TGCGCCAGCCGGGAGACATCTAACTACAATGAGCAGTTCTTC. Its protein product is CASRETSNYNEQFF.

DNA for the CDR3: TGTGCCAGCAGCAGGTGGCAGAACACTGAAGCTTTCTTT. Translating gives CASSRWQNTEAFF. This chain joins TRBV7-9 and TRBJ1-1; no firm D call. V was pared by 5 bases and J by 1 base, with 8 bases between. This CDR3 comprises 13 residues. The germline V gene encodes CDR1 SEHNR and CDR2 FQNEAQ (reference sequence).

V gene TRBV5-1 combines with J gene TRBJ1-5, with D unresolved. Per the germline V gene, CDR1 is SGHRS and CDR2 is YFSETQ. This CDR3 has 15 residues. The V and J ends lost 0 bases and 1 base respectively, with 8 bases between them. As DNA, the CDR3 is TGCGCCAGCAGCTTGGCCCCCCAGAGCAATCAGCCCCAGCATTTT. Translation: CASSLAPQSNQPQHF.

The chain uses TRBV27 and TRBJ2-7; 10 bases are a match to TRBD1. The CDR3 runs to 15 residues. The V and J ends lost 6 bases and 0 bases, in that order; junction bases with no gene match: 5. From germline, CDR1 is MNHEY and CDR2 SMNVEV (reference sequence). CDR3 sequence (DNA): TGTGCCAGCAGCCGGGGACAGGGGTACTCCTACGAGCAGTACTTC. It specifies CASSRGQGYSYEQYF.

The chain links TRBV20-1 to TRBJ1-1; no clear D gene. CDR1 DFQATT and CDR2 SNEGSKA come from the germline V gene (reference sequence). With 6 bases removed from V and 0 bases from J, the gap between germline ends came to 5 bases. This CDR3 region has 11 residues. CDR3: CSAPMNTEAFF. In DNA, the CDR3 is TGCAGTGCCCCAATGAACACTGAAGCTTTCTTT.

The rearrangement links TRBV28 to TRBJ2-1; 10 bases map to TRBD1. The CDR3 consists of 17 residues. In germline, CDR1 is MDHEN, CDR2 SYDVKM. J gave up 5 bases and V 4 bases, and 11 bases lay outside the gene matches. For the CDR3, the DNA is TGTGCCAGCAGTTACCCCCCCGGACAGGGGGGGCACAATGAGCAGTTCTTC. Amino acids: CASSYPPGQGGHNEQFF.

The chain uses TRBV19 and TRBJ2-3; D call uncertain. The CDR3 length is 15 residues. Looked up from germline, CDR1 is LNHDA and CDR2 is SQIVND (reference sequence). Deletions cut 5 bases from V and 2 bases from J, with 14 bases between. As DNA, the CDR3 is TGTGCCAGTAGTCTAAGAACGTCGCTCACAGATACGCAGTATTTT. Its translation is CASSLRTSLTDTQYF.

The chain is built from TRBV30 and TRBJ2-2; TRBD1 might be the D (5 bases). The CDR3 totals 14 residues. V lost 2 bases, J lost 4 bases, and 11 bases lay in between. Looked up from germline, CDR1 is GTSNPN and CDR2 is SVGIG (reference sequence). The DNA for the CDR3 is TGTGCCTGGAGTAGGGGCCCGGGCACCGGGGAGCTGTTTTTT. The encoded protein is CAWSRGPGTGELFF.